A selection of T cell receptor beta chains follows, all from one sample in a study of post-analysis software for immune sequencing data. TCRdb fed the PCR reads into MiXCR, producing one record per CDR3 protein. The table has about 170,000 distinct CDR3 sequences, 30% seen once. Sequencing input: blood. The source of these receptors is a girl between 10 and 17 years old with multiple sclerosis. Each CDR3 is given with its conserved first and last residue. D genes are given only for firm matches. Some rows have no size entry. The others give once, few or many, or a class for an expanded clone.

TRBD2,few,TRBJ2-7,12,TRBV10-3,TGTGCCATAGGGCGGGAGTGGTACGAGCAGTACTTC,CAIGREWYEQYF
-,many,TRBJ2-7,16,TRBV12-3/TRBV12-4,TGTGCCAGCAGTTTTAGGGTACTGCCCCTCTCCGACGAGCAGTACTTC,CASSFRVLPLSDEQYF
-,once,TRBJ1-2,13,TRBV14,TGTGCCAGCACAAAACAGGTGTCGGGTGGCTACACCTTC,CASTKQVSGGYTF
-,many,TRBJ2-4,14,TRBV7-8,TGTGCCAGCAGCCGTACTGAGACCGAGGACATTCAGTACTTC,CASSRTETEDIQYF
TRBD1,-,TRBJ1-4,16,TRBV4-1,TGCGCCAGCAGCCAAGTGACAGGGGGCGGACATGAAAAACTGTTTTTT,CASSQVTGGGHEKLFF
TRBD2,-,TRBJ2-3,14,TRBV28,TGTGCCAGCAGTTCTCTCGGGGGGAGGAATACGCAGTATTTT,CASSSLGGRNTQYF
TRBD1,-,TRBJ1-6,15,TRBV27,TGTGCCAGCAGTTTAGATCGACAGGGATTCTCACCCCTCCACTTT,CASSLDRQGFSPLHF
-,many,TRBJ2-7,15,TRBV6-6,TGTGCCAGCAGAGATCGTGAAGGGACCACCTACGAGCAGTACTTC,CASRDREGTTYEQYF
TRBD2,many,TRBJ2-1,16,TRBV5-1,TGCGCCAGCAGCCCCCTAGCGGGAGAGGCGTACAATGAGCAGTTCTTC,CASSPLAGEAYNEQFF
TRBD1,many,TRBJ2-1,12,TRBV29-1,TGCAGCGTTGGACAGGGCTACAATGAGCAGTTCTTC,CSVGQGYNEQFF
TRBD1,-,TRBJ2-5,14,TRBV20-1,TGCAGTGCTATAGCTTTTACAGGGGATGAGACCCAGTACTTC,CSAIAFTGDETQYF
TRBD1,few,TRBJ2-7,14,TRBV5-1,TGCGCCAGCAGCCGGACAGGGGGAATCTACGAGCAGTACTTC,CASSRTGGIYEQYF
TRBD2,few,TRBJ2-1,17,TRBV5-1,TGCGCCAGCAGCTTGGAGGGTATAGGGAGGGCCTACAATGAGCAGTTCTTC,CASSLEGIGRAYNEQFF
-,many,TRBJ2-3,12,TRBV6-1,TGTGCCAGCAGCACAGGGTTAGATACGCAGTATTTT,CASSTGLDTQYF
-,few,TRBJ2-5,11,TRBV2,TGTGCCAGCATCGACATTCGGACCCAGTACTTC,CASIDIRTQYF
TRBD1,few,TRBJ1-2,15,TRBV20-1,TGCAGTGCTAAGGCTACAGGGGGCGCGGGCTATGGCTACACCTTC,CSAKATGGAGYGYTF
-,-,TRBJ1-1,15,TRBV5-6,TGTGCCAGCAGCTCAGGACCACCCGGGAGGACTGAAGCTTTCTTT,CASSSGPPGRTEAFF
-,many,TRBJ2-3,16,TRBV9,TGTGCCAGCAGCGGACTGGGTGCGGGGAGCACAGATACGCAGTATTTT,CASSGLGAGSTDTQYF
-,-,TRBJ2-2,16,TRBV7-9,TGTGCCAGCAGCGGACCGAAGGCGCCGAACACCGGGGAGCTGTTTTTT,CASSGPKAPNTGELFF
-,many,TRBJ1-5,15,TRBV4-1,TGCGCCAGCAGCCAAGAATTGGGAGGGTATCAGCCCCAGCATTTT,CASSQELGGYQPQHF
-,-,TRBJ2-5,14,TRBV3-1,TGTGCCAGCAGCCAAGTCGGGGGAAGAGAGACCCAGTACTTC,CASSQVGGRETQYF
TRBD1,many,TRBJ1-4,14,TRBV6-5,TGTGCCAGCAGTACTCAGACAGGGAGTGAAAAACTGTTTTTT,CASSTQTGSEKLFF
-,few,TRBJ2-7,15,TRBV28,TGTGCCAGCAGTCCCTTTGTACGGGGGCCCTACGAGCAGTACTTC,CASSPFVRGPYEQYF
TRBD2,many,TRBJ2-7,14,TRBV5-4,TGTGCCAGCAGCTTGGCGGGGGGTAACCACGAGCAGTACTTC,CASSLAGGNHEQYF